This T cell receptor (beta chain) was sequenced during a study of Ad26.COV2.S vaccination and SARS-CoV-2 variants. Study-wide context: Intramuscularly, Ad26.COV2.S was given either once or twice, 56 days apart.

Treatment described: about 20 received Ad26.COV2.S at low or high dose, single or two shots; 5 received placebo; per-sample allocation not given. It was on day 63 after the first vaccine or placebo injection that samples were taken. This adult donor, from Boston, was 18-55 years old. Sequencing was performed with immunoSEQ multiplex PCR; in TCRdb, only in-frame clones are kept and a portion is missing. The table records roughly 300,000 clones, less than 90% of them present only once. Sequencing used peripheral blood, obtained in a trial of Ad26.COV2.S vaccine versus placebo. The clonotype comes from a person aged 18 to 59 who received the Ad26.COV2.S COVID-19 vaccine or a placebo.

The CDR3 region is CAWSSMVSYEQYF. In nucleotides, the CDR3 is TGTGCCTGGAGTTCGATGGTCTCCTACGAGCAGTACTTC. The rearrangement joins TRBV30 to TRBJ2-7; D is ambiguous. This CDR3 comprises 13 residues. Trimming shortened V by 2 bases and J by 0 bases, and 8 bases separated the two germline ends. Looked up from germline, CDR1 is GTSNPN and CDR2 is SVGIG (reference sequence). Looking up the rest from reference TRBV30 and TRBJ2-7 gives the full variable domain: SQTIHQWPATLVQPVGSPLSLECTVEGTSNPNLYWYRQAAGRGLQLLFYSVGIGQISSEVPQNLSASRPQDRQFILSSKKLLLSDSGFYLCAWSSMVSYEQYFGPGTRLTVT.